The present T cell receptor (beta chain) was sequenced within a study of OX40 agonist ivuxolimab in advanced cancers. The CDR3 has 15 residues. The V gene's germline CDR1 is MNHEY and CDR2 SMNVEV (reference sequence). V shed 1 base and J shed 8 bases, with 12 bases lying between them. Libraries were prepared by immunoSEQ multiplex PCR; TCRdb keeps only in-frame clonotypes and omits some of them. Among fewer than 20,000 clones, more than 70% were seen once, and the ten largest hold 0.6% to 0.7%. The input for sequencing was CD4+ or CD8+ T cells sorted from blood, taken in a trial of the OX40 agonist ivuxolimab. The rearrangement links TRBV27 to TRBJ1-6, with a weak D call TRBD1 (5 bases). The receptor's source is an adult with an advanced solid tumor such as melanoma, head and neck, liver or kidney cancer. Here the CDR3 reads CASSLWGPGDSPLHF. CDR3 nucleotide sequence: TGTGCCAGCAGTTTATGGGGCCCGGGGGATTCACCCCTCCACTTT.